In this sample, the clone carrying this T cell receptor (beta chain) turned up once. The repertoire was sequenced with immunoSEQ multiplex PCR; TCRdb's copy has only in-frame clones and lacks some. In the table there are roughly 55,000 clones, about 90% of which are singletons. This sample is part of a study of T cell responses to AZD1222 COVID-19 vaccine. After removal of 3 bases from V and 3 bases from J, the junction contained 8 bases not matched to a gene. The germline CDR1 and CDR2 sequences are LGHDT and YNNKEL (reference sequence). The CDR3 sequence is 15 residues long. Here the sequenced sample was peripheral blood, taken on day 0 of AZD1222 vaccination. The genes are TRBV3-1 (or the pseudogene TRBV3-2) and TRBJ2-7; 7 bases match TRBD1. The sequence derives from an adult in good health. CDR3 nucleotide sequence: TGTGCCAGCAGCCATCCCGGGACAGCAAACTACGAGCAGTACTTC. Its translation: CASSHPGTANYEQYF.